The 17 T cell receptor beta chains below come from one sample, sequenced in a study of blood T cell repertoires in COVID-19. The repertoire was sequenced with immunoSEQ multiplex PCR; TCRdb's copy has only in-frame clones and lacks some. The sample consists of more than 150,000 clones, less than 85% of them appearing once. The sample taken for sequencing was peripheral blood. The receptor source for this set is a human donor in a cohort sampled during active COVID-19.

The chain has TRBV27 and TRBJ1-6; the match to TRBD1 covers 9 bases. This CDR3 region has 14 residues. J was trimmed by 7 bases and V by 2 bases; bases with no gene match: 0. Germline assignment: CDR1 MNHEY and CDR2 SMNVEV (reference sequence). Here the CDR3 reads CASSLGQGNSPLHF. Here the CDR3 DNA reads TGTGCCAGCAGTTTAGGACAGGGGAATTCACCCCTCCACTTT.

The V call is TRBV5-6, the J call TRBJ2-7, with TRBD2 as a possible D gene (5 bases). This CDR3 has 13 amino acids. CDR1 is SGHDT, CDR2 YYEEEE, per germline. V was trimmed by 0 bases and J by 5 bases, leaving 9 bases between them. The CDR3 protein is CASSLGGSHEQYF. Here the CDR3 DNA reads TGTGCCAGCAGCTTGGGAGGGTCCCACGAGCAGTACTTC.

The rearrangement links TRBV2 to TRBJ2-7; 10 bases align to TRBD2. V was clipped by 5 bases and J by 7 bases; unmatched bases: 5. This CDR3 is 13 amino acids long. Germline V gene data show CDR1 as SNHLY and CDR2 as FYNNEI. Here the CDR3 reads CASSRTSGWEQYF. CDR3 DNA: TGTGCCAGCAGTCGGACTAGCGGTTGGGAGCAGTACTTC.

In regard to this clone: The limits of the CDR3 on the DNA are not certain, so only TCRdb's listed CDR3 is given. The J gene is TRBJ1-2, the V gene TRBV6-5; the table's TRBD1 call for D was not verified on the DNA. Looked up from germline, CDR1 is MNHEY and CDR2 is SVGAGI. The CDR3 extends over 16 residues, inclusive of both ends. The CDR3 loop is CASSYWGTGSSKGHTF.

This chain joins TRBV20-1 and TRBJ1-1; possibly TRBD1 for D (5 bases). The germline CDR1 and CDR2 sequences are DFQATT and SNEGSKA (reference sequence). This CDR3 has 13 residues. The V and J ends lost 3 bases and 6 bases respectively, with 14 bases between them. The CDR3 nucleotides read TGCAGTGCTAGTAGGGGTTCAATAGCTGAAGCTTTCTTT. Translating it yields CSASRGSIAEAFF.

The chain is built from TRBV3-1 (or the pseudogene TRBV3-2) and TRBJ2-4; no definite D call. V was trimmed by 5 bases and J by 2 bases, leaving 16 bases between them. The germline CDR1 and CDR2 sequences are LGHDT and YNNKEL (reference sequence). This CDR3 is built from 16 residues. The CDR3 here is CASSAVSNPPKNIQYF. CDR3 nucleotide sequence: TGTGCCAGCAGCGCGGTCTCGAACCCCCCCAAAAACATTCAGTACTTC.

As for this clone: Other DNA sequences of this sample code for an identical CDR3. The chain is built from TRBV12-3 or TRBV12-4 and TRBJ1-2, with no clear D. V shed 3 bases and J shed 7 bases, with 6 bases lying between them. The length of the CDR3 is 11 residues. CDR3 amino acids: CASSLGSGYTF. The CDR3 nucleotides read TGTGCCAGCAGTTTGGGGAGTGGCTACACCTTC.

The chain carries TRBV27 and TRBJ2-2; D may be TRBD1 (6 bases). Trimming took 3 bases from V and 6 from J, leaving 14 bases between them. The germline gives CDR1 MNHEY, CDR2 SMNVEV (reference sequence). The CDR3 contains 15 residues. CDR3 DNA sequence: TGTGCCAGCAGTTTGTCCGGGACATCCCCCGGGGAGCTGTTTTTT. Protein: CASSLSGTSPGELFF.

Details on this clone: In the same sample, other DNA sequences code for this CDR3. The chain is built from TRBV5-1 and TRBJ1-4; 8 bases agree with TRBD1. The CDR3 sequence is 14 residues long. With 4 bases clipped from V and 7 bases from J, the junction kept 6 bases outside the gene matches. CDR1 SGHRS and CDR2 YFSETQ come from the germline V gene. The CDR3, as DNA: TGCGCCAGCAGCCTAGGACAGGGTGGTGAAAAACTGTTTTTT. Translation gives CASSLGQGGEKLFF.

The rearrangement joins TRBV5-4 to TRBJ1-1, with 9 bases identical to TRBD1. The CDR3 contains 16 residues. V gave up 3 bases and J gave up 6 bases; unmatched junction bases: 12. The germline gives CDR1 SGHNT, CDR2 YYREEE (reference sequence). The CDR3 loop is CASSSAGTGSFPEAFF. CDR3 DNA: TGTGCCAGCAGCTCGGCCGGGACAGGGTCTTTTCCTGAAGCTTTCTTT.

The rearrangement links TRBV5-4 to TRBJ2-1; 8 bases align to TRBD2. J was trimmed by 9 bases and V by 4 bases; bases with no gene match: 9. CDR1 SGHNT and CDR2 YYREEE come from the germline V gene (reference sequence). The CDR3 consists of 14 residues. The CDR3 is CASSPRTSSVEQFF. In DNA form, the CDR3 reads TGTGCCAGCAGCCCACGGACTAGCTCGGTTGAGCAGTTCTTC.

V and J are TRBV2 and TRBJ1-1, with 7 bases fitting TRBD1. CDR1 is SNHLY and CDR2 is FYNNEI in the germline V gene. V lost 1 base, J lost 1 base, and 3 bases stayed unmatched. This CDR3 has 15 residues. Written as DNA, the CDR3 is TGTGCCAGCAGTGAAGGACCAGGGGGGAACACTGAAGCTTTCTTT. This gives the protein CASSEGPGGNTEAFF.

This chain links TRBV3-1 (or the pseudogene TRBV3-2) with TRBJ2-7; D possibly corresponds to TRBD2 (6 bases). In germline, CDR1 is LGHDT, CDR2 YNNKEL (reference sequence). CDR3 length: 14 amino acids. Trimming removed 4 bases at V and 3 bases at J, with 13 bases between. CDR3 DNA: TGTGCCAGCAGCCCCGGGGATAGCGGCTACGAGCAGTACTTC. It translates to CASSPGDSGYEQYF.

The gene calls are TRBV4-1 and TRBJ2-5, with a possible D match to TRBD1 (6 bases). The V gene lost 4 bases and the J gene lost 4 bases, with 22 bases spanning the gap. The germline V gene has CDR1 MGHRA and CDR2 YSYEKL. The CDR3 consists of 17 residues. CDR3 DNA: TGCGCCAGCAGCCCCCGAGGCCCCAGGGGAGTGGTAGAGACCCAGTACTTC. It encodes CASSPRGPRGVVETQYF.

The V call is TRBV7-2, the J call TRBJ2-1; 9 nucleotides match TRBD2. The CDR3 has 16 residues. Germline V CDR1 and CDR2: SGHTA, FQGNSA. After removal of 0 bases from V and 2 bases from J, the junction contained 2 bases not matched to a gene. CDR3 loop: CASSLAASGAYNEQFF. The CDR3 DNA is TGTGCCAGCAGCTTAGCGGCTAGCGGGGCCTACAATGAGCAGTTCTTC.

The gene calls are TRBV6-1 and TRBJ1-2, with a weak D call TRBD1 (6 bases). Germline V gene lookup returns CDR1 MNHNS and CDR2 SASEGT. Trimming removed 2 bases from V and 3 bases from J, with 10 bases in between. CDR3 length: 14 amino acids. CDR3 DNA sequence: TGTGCCAGCAGTGAACAGGGGCCTCACTATGGCTACACCTTC. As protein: CASSEQGPHYGYTF.

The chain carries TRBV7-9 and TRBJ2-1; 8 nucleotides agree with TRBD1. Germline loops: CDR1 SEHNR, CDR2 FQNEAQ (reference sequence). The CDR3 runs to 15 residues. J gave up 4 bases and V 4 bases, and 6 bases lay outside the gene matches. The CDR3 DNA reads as TGTGCCAGCAGCTCCGCGGACAGGGCTTACAATGAGCAGTTCTTC. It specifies CASSSADRAYNEQFF.